The T cell receptor beta chain described here comes from a study of blood T cell repertoires in COVID-19. As for the study in general: There were acute and convalescent COVID-19 samples, and they came from the United States, Italy and Spain. In each case, the material was cDNA or gDNA derived from T cells, B-cell-depleted T cells, or PBMCs.

CDR1 is SGDLS, CDR2 YYNGEE, per germline. The CDR3 covers 13 residues. Deletions cut 4 bases from V and 5 bases from J, with 9 bases between. Authors' methods: Using reference gene primer amplification, nucleated cell counts were estimated. Profiling relied on immunoSEQ multiplex PCR, and the TCRdb table lists in-frame clones only, not all of them. The DNA was the basis for D and trimming; V, J and clone size are from that table. The repertoire consists of around 100,000 clones, with roughly 71% occurring once and the leading ten covering approximately 6.2%. The rearrangement uses TRBV9 and TRBJ2-2; a weak D match, TRBD2 (5 bases). This clonotype was obtained from a man older than 75 with acute or convalescent COVID-19. The specimen sequenced was peripheral blood. CDR3 bases: TGTGCCAGCAGCATCGAGGGTACCGGGGAGCTGTTTTTT. As protein: CASSIEGTGELFF.